The present T cell receptor beta chain was sequenced within a study of control samples from healthy donors and cancer patients. TCRdb keeps only in-frame clones here, not all; method: immunoSEQ multiplex PCR. The data hold 140,000 or so clones, with about 95% observed a single time. V shed 4 bases and J 4 bases; nucleotides not matched to a gene: 10. The CDR3 spans 16 residues. Germline V gene sequence: CDR1 MGHRA, CDR2 YSYEKL. Sequencing used PBMCs. The chain has TRBV4-1 and TRBJ1-1; TRBD1 agrees at 9 bases. This receptor was obtained from a man aged 55-75 years with colorectal cancer. The CDR3 protein is CASSPGQGRVITEAFF. The CDR3 bases are TGCGCCAGCAGCCCGGGACAGGGTAGGGTGATCACTGAAGCTTTCTTT.